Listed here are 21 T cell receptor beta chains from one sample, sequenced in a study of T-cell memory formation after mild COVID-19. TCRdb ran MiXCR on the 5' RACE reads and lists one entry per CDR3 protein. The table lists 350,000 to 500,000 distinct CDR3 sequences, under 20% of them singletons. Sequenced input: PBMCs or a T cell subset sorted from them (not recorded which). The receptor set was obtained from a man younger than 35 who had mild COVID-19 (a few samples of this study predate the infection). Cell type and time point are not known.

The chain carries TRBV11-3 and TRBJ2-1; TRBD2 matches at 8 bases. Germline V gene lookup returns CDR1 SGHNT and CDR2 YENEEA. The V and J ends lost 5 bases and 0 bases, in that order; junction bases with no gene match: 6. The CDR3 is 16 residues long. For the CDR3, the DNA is TGTGCCAGCAGCCACAGAGGGACTAGCTCCTACAATGAGCAGTTCTTC. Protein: CASSHRGTSSYNEQFF.

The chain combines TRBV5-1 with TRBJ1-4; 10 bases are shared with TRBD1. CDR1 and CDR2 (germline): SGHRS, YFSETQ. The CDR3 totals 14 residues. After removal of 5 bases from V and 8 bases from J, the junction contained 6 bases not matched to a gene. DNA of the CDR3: TGCGCCAGCAGACAAGGACAGGGGGACGAAAAACTGTTTTTT. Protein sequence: CASRQGQGDEKLFF.

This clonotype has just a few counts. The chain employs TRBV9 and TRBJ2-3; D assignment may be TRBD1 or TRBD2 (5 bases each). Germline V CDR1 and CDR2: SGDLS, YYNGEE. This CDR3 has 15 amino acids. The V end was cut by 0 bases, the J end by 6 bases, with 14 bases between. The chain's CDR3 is CASSVERGLMDTQYF. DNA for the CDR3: TGTGCCAGCAGCGTAGAGAGGGGTCTTATGGATACGCAGTATTTT.

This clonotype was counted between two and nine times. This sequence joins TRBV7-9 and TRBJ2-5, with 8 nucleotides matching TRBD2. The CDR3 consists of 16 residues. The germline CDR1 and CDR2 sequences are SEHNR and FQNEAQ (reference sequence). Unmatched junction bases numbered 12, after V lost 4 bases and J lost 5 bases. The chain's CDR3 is CASSSPPGLEGETQYF. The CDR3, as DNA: TGTGCCAGCAGCTCCCCACCGGGACTAGAAGGGGAGACCCAGTACTTC.

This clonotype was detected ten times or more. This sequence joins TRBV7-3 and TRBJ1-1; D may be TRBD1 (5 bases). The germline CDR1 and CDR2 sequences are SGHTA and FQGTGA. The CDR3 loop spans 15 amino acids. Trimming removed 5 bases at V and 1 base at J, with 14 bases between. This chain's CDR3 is CASSADSVGNTEAFF. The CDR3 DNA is TGTGCCAGCAGCGCCGACAGTGTGGGGAACACTGAAGCTTTCTTT.

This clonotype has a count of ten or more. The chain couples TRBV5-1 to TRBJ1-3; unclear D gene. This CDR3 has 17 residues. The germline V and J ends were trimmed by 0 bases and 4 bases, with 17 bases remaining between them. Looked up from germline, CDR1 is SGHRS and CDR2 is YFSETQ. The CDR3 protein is CASSLDAAGAFGNTIYF. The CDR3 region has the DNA TGCGCCAGCAGCTTGGACGCCGCGGGCGCATTCGGAAACACCATATATTTT.

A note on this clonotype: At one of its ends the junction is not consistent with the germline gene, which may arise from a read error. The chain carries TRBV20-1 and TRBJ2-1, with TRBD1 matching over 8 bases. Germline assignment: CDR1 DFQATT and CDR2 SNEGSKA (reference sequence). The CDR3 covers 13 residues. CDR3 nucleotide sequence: TGCAGTGCGGGGACAGGACTCTACACTGAGCAGTTCTTC. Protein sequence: CSAGTGLYTEQFF.

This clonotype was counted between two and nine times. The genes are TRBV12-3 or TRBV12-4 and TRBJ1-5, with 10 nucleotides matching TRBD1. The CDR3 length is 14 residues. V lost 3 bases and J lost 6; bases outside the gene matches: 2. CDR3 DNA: TGTGCCAGCAGTTTGGGACAGGGGTTTCAGCCCCAGCATTTT. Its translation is CASSLGQGFQPQHF.

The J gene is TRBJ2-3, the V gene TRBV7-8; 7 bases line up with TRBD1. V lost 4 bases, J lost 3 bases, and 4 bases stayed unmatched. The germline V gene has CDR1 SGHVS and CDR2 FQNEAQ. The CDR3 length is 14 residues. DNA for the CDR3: TGTGCCAGCAGCTCGACAGGGCAAACAGATACGCAGTATTTT. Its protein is CASSSTGQTDTQYF.

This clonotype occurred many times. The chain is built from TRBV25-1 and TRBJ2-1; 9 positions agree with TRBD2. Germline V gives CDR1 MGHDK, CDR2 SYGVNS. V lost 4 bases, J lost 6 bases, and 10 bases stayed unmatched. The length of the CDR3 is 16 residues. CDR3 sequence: CASSVRERGAANEQFF. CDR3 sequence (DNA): TGTGCCAGCAGTGTAAGGGAGCGGGGGGCCGCCAATGAGCAGTTCTTC.

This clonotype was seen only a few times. CDR3 amino acids: CSVEGDSQWPETQYF. The CDR3 DNA follows: TGCAGCGTTGAAGGGGACAGTCAGTGGCCGGAGACCCAGTACTTC. The chain carries TRBV29-1 and TRBJ2-5, with 7 bases that match TRBD1. CDR1 is SQVTM and CDR2 is ANQGSEA in the germline V gene. V lost 1 base to trimming and J lost 5 bases; unmatched junction nucleotides: 10. There are 15 residues in the CDR3.

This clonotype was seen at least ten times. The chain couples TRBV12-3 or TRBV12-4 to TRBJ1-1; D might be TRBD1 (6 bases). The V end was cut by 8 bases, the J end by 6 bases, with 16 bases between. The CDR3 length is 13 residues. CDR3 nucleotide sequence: TGTGCCAGCGCCCTTGGGGGGGCGGCTGAAGCTTTCTTT. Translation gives CASALGGAAEAFF.

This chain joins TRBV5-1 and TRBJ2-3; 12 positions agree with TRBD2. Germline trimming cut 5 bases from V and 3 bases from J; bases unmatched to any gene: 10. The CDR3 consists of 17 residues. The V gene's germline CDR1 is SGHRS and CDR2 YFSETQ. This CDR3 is CASSRIGLAGTTDTQYF. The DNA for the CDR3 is TGCGCCAGCAGTAGGATAGGACTAGCGGGGACTACAGATACGCAGTATTTT.

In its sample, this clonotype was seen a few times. Here the CDR3 DNA reads TGTGCCAGCAGCCAAGAGGCGGAAAGGGGGGCCTCCTACAATGAGCAGTTCTTC. It encodes CASSQEAERGASYNEQFF. V and J are TRBV4-2 and TRBJ2-1; possibly TRBD1 or TRBD2 for D (6 bases each). V dropped 0 bases and J dropped 0 bases, with 15 bases sitting between them. The CDR3 runs to 18 residues. Looked up from germline, CDR1 is LGHNA and CDR2 is YNFKEQ.

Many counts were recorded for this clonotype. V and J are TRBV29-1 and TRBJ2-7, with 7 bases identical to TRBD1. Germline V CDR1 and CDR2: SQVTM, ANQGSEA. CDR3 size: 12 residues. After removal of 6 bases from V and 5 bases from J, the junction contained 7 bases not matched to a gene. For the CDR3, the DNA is TGCAGCGTGGTAAGAGACAGGGACGAGCAGTACTTC. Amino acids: CSVVRDRDEQYF.

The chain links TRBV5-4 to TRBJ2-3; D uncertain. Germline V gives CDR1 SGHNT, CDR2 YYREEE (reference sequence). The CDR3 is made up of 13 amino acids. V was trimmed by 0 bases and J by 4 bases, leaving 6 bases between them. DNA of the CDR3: TGTGCCAGCAGCTTGGTTTGGGCAGATACGCAGTATTTT. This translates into CASSLVWADTQYF.

The CDR3 DNA is TGTGCCAGCAGTCCTAAAGTCACCTACAATGAGCAGTTCTTC. As protein: CASSPKVTYNEQFF. The chain combines TRBV12-3 or TRBV12-4 with TRBJ2-1; no firm D call. This CDR3 has 14 amino acids. Trimming cost V 5 bases and J 2 bases, with 10 bases left between them.

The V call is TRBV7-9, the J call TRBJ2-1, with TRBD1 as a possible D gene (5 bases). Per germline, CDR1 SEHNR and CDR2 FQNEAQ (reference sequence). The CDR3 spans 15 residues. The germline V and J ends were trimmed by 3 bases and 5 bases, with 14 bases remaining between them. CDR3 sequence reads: CASSLSPRENNEQFF. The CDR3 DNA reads TGTGCCAGCAGCTTGTCCCCCAGGGAAAACAATGAGCAGTTCTTC.

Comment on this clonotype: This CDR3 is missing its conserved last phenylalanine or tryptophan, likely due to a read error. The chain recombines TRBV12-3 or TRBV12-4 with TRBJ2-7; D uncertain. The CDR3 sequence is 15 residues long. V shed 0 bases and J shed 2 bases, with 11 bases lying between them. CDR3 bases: TGTGCCAGCAGTTTAGCGTGGGCGGTGCCCTACGAGCAGTACTAC. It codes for CASSLAWAVPYEQYY.

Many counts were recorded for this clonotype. The CDR3: CASSYSTGTMQETQYF. In DNA, the CDR3 is TGTGCCAGCAGTTACTCAACAGGGACGATGCAAGAGACCCAGTACTTC. The chain combines TRBV6-5 with TRBJ2-5; D may be TRBD1 (6 bases). Trimming removed 0 bases at V and 2 bases at J, with 13 bases between. CDR3 size: 16 residues. CDR1 is MNHEY, CDR2 SVGAGI, per germline.

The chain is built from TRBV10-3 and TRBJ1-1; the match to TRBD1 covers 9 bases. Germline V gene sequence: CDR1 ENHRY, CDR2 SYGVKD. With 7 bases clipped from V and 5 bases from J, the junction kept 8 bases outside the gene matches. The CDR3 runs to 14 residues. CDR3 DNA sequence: TGTGCCATCACCTCCGGGACAGGGACAACTGAAGCTTTCTTT. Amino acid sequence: CAITSGTGTTEAFF.